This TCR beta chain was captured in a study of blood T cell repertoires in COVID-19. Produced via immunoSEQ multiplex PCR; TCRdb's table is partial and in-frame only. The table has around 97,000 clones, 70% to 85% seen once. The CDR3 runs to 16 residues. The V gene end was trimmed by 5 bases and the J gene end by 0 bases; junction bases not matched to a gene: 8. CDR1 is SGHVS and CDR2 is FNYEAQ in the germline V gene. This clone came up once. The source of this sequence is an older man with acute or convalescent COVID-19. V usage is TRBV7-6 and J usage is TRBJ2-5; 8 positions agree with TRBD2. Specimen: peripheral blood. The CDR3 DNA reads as TGTGCCAGCAGCCCTCTTAGCGGGATATACCAAGAGACCCAGTACTTC. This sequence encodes CASSPLSGIYQETQYF.